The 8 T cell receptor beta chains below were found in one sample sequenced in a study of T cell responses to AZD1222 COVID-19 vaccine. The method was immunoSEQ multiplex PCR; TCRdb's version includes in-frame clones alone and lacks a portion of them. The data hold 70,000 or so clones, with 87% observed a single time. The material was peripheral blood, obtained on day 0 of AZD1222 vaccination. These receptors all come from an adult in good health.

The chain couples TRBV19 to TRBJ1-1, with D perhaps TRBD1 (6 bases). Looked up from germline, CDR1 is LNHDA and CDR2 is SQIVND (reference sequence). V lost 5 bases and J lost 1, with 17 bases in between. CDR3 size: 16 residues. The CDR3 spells CASSANRDTWNTEAFF. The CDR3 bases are TGTGCCAGTAGTGCTAACCGGGACACCTGGAACACTGAAGCTTTCTTT.

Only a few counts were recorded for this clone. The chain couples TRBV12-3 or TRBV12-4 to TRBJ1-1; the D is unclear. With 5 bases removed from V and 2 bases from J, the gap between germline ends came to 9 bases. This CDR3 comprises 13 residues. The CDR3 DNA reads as TGTGCCAGCAGTCCCGACTACAACACTGAAGCTTTCTTT. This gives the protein CASSPDYNTEAFF.

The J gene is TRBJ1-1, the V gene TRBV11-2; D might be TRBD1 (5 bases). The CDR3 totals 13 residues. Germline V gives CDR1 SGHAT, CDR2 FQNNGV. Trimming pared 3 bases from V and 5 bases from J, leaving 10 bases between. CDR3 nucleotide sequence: TGTGCCAGCAGCTTCAGGGTAGGGACTGAAGCTTTCTTT. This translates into CASSFRVGTEAFF.

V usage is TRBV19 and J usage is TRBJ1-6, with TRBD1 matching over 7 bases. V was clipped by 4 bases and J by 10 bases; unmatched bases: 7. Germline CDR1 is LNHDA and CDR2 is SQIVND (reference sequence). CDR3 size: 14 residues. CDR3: CASSRQGVESPLHF. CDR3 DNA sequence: TGTGCCAGTAGTAGGCAGGGGGTAGAATCACCCCTCCACTTT. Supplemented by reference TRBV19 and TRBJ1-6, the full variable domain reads DGGITQSPKYLFRKEGQNVTLSCEQNLNHDAMYWYRQDPGQGLRLIYYSQIVNDFQKGDIAEGYSVSREKKESFPLTVTSAQKNPTAFYLCASSRQGVESPLHFGNGTRLTVT.

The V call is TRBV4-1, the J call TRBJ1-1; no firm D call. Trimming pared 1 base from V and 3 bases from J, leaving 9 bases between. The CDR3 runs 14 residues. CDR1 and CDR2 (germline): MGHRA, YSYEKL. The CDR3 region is CASSQGLGDTEAFF. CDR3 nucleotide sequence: TGCGCCAGCAGCCAAGGTCTGGGAGACACTGAAGCTTTCTTT.

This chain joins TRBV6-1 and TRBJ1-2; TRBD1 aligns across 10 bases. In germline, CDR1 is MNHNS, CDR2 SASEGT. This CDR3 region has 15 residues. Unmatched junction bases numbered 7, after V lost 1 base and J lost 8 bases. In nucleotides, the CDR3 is TGTGCCAGCAGTGAAGAGTGGGACAGGGGAGGAGGCTACACCTTC. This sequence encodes CASSEEWDRGGGYTF.

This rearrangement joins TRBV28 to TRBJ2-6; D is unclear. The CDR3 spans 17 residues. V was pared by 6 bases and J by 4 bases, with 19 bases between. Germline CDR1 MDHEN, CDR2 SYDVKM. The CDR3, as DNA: TGTGCCAGCAGCAGAGAAAGCCCTTGGGGAGGGGCCAACGTCCTGACTTTC. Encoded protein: CASSRESPWGGANVLTF.

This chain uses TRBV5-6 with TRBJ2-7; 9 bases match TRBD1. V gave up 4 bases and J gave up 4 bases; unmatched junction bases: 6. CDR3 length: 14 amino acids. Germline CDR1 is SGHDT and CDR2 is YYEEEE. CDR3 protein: CASSLGTGRYEQYF. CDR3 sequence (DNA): TGTGCCAGCAGCCTGGGGACAGGGCGGTACGAGCAGTACTTC.